What follows are 12 T cell receptor beta chains derived from one specimen sequenced in a study of patients and donors after allogeneic stem cell transplantation. TCRdb reanalysed the RT-PCR reads using MiXCR and keeps one entry per CDR3 protein. The data contain hundreds of thousands of distinct CDR3 sequences, 16% of them singletons. Specimen: blood, either unsorted or a sorted T cell fraction (not recorded which). The source of these receptors is a human donor who was either an allogeneic HSCT recipient or a stem cell or donor lymphocyte infusion donor (not recorded which). It is not recorded whose cells these are; they may come from a transplant donor.

This clonotype occurred a few times. The rearrangement uses TRBV7-2 and TRBJ2-1, with 7 bases identical to TRBD2. CDR1 and CDR2 from the germline V gene are SGHTA and FQGNSA. V shed 1 base, J shed 5 bases, and the junction held 5 bases outside the gene matches. CDR3 size: 15 residues. The CDR3 nucleotides are TGTGCCAGCAGCTTAGTTGGGGGGGGAAACAATGAGCAGTTCTTC. This gives the protein CASSLVGGGNNEQFF.

The chain carries TRBV7-8 and TRBJ1-4; D gene unclear. Trimming removed 1 base at V and 6 bases at J, with 9 bases between. CDR3 size: 14 residues. Germline loops: CDR1 SGHVS, CDR2 FQNEAQ. The CDR3 loop is CASSLEGRDEKLFF. CDR3 DNA: TGTGCCAGCAGCTTAGAAGGGAGGGATGAAAAACTGTTTTTT.

The chain joins TRBV5-4 to TRBJ2-3; 12 nucleotides line up with TRBD1. The CDR3 is 15 amino acids. Germline CDR1 SGHNT, CDR2 YYREEE (reference sequence). With V trimmed by 4 bases and J by 6 bases, 6 bases remained unmatched. CDR3 protein: CASSLGDRGPDTQYF. As DNA, the CDR3 is TGTGCCAGCAGCCTCGGGGACAGGGGGCCTGATACGCAGTATTTT. The whole variable domain, remainder taken from reference TRBV5-4 and TRBJ2-3, is ETGVTQSPTHLIKTRGQQVTLRCSSQSGHNTVSWYQQALGQGPQFIFQYYREEENGRGNFPPRFSGLQFPNYSSELNVNALELDDSALYLCASSLGDRGPDTQYFGPGTRLTVL.

The J gene is TRBJ1-4, the V gene TRBV6-5, with 7 bases identical to TRBD1. Germline CDR1 reads MNHEY; CDR2 reads SVGAGI. Trimming cost V 0 bases and J 5 bases; bases outside gene matches: 0. This CDR3 has 14 amino acids. CDR3 loop: CASSYSTGNEKLFF. Here the CDR3 DNA reads TGTGCCAGCAGTTACTCGACAGGGAATGAAAAACTGTTTTTT.

There are many counts of this clonotype. The chain joins TRBV5-6 to TRBJ1-5, with a weak D call TRBD1 (6 bases). Germline V lookup: CDR1 SGHDT, CDR2 YYEEEE. V lost 5 bases and J 0 bases, leaving 9 bases between the germline ends. The CDR3 sequence is 14 residues long. The CDR3 region is CASSLGHSNQPQHF. CDR3 bases: TGTGCCAGCAGTCTGGGACATAGCAATCAGCCCCAGCATTTT.

The table lists this clonotype with a few counts. The chain recombines TRBV9 with TRBJ2-7; D may match TRBD1 or TRBD2 (5 bases each). V was cut by 7 bases and J by 3 bases, with 8 bases left in between. This CDR3 contains 11 residues. Germline V gene sequence: CDR1 SGDLS, CDR2 YYNGEE. The CDR3 DNA reads TGTGCCAGCGGGGACGGCTACGAGCAGTACTTC. Its protein is CASGDGYEQYF.

This clonotype was seen more than once but under ten times. The V gene is TRBV20-1, the J gene TRBJ2-3; maybe TRBD2 (6 bases). The V end was cut by 0 bases, the J end by 4 bases, with 17 bases between. The CDR3 extends over 16 amino acids. Germline lookup yields CDR1 DFQATT and CDR2 SNEGSKA (reference sequence). The CDR3 DNA reads as TGCAGTGCTAGAGATCAACTAGCCCCCTGGGCAGATACGCAGTATTTT. Translating it yields CSARDQLAPWADTQYF.

The CDR3: CASAVEALSYEQYF. The CDR3 DNA sequence: TGCGCCAGCGCGGTAGAGGCCCTTTCCTACGAGCAGTACTTC. The chain couples TRBV5-1 to TRBJ2-7; D call uncertain. In germline, CDR1 is SGHRS, CDR2 YFSETQ. The CDR3 has 14 amino acids. Trimming left V 7 bases short and J 1 base short, with 15 bases between.

This clonotype was found a few times. DNA for the CDR3: TGCAGTGCAGCGGGACTAGCGGGGGGGCCTGGACAAGAGACCCAGTACTTC. This gives the protein CSAAGLAGGPGQETQYF. The chain couples TRBV20-1 to TRBJ2-5; TRBD2 agrees at 16 bases. Germline trimming cut 6 bases from V and 2 bases from J; bases unmatched to any gene: 9. The CDR3 is made up of 17 amino acids. The germline CDR1 and CDR2 sequences are DFQATT and SNEGSKA (reference sequence).

The rearrangement joins TRBV7-3 to TRBJ2-7; 7 nucleotides agree with TRBD1. The V gene's germline CDR1 is SGHTA and CDR2 FQGTGA. Trimming took 4 bases from V and 6 from J; bases not matched to a gene: 3. This CDR3 has 12 amino acids. In DNA, the CDR3 is TGTGCCAGCAGCTCCGCAGGGGGCGAGCAGTACTTC. Encoded protein: CASSSAGGEQYF.

The chain links TRBV6-1 to TRBJ2-7; tentatively, D is TRBD2 (6 bases). Trimming removed 6 bases at V and 9 bases at J, with 18 bases between. Germline values: CDR1 MNHNS, CDR2 SASEGT. This CDR3 has 13 amino acids. CDR3 nucleotides: TGTGCCAGCAGGGCTACACCGGGACTGTTGCAGTACTTC. Translated: CASRATPGLLQYF.

The chain has TRBV18 and TRBJ2-3; perhaps TRBD2 as D (6 bases). The CDR3 runs to 14 residues. Deletions cut 6 bases from V and 2 bases from J, with 12 bases between. CDR1 and CDR2 from the germline V gene are KGHSH and LQKENI. CDR3 residues: CASSPGVPTDTQYF. CDR3 bases: TGTGCCAGCTCCCCGGGGGTTCCCACAGATACGCAGTATTTT.